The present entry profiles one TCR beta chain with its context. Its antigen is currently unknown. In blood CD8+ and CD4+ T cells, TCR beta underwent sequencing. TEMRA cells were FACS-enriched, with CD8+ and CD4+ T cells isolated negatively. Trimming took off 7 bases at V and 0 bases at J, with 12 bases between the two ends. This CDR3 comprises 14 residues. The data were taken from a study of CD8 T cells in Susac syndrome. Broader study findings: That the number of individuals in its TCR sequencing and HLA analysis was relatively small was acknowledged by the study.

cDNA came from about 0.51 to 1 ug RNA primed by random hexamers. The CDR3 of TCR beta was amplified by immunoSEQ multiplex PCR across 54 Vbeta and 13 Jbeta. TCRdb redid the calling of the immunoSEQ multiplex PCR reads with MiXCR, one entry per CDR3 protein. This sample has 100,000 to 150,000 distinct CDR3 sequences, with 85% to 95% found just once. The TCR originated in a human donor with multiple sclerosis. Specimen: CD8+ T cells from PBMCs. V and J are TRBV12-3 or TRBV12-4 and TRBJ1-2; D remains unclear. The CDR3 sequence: CASISNRANYGYTF. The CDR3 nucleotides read TGTGCCAGCATAAGTAACCGGGCTAACTATGGCTACACCTTC.